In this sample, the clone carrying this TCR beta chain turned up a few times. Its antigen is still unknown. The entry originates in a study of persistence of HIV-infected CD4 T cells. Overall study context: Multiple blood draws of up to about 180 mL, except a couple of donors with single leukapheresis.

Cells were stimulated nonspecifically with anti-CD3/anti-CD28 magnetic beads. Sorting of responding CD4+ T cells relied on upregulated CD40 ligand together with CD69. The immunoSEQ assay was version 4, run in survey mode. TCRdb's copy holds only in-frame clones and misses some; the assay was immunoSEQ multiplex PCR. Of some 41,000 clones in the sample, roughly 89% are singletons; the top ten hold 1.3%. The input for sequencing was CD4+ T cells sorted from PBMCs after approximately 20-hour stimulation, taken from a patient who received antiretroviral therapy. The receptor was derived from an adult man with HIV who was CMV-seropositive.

The CDR3 DNA sequence: TGTGCCTGGGGGTTTAGCAATCAGCCCCAGCATTTT. Its translation is CAWGFSNQPQHF. The V gene is TRBV30, the J gene TRBJ1-5; D gene unclear. V was pared by 5 bases and J by 0 bases, with 5 bases between. From germline, CDR1 is GTSNPN and CDR2 SVGIG (reference sequence). The CDR3 runs to 12 residues. Based on the CDR3 plus reference TRBV30 and TRBJ1-5, the full variable domain is SQTIHQWPATLVQPVGSPLSLECTVEGTSNPNLYWYRQAAGRGLQLLFYSVGIGQISSEVPQNLSASRPQDRQFILSSKKLLLSDSGFYLCAWGFSNQPQHFGDGTRLSIL.